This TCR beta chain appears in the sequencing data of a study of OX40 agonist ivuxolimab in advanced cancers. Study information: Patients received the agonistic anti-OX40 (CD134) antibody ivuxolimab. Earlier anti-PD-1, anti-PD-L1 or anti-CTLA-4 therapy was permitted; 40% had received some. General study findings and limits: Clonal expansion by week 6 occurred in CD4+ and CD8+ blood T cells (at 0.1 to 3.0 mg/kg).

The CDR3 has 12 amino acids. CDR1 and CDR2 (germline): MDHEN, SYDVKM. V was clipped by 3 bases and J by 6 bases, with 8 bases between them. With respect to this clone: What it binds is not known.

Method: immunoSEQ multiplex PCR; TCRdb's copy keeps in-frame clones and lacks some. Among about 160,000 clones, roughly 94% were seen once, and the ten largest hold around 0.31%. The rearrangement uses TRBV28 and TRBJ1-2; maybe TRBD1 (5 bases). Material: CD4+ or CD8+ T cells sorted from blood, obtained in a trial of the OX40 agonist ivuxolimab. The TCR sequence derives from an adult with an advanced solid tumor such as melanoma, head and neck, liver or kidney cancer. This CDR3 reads CASSFAGHGYTF. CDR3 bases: TGTGCCAGCAGTTTTGCGGGACATGGCTACACCTTC.